This T cell receptor (beta chain) was documented in a study of blood T cell repertoires in COVID-19. Sequenced by immunoSEQ multiplex PCR; TCRdb stores in-frame clones only, minus some. The table shows under 200,000 clones, with over 75% occurring only once. Germline assignment: CDR1 MNHNY and CDR2 SVGAGI (reference sequence). Losses at the gene ends were 8 bases for V and 1 base for J; bases not matched to a gene: 11. This CDR3 has 16 residues. The chain links TRBV6-6 to TRBJ2-5; 9 bases map to TRBD2. The receptor was derived from a man aged 65 to 79 with active or convalescent COVID-19. The specimen was peripheral blood. Here the CDR3 DNA reads TGTGCCAGCGAAAGGAGCGCTAGCGGGGCCCAAGAGACCCAGTACTTC. This sequence encodes CASERSASGAQETQYF.